The clone carrying this T cell receptor (beta chain) was seen at least ten times. Its antigen is not known. Library construction involved attaching unique molecular identifiers to individual cDNA molecules, which allowed quantitative, reproducible TCR counting. Via MiXCR, TCRdb re-called the RACE reads, giving one row per CDR3 protein. The sample carries over 300,000 distinct CDR3 sequences, 4% to 6% recorded once. This sample is part of a study of human T cells and chemical hapten exposure. Background on the study: Small pooled library volume differences mainly caused per-sample TCR yield variation. Study findings and constraints: Versus controls, significantly more large CDR3 similarity clusters arose from expanded TCRs. Because they had alopecia, donors may respond immunologically unlike healthy people.

Specified time point: pre-sensitization, week 0. Treatment here: therapeutic diphenylcyclopropenone sensitization with weekly scalp DPC. The sample consisted of whole blood, taken in connection with sensitization to the hapten diphenylcyclopropenone (DPC). The clonotype comes from a woman aged 50 to 60 with alopecia areata. Some clones in this sample may be carry-over from other donors' samples.

The CDR3 bases are TGTGCCAGCAGTTTAATTATGGCTAGCGGCACAGATACGCAGTATTTT. Translating it yields CASSLIMASGTDTQYF. The chain recombines TRBV27 with TRBJ2-3, with a weak D call TRBD2 (6 bases). CDR3 size: 16 residues. Between the trimmed V and J ends, which lost 2 bases and 1 base, there was a span of 13 bases. Germline values: CDR1 MNHEY, CDR2 SMNVEV (reference sequence).